The T cell receptor beta chain described here comes from a study of response to subunit inactivated influenza vaccine. Note on this clonotype: Its antigen is currently unknown.

Trimming left V 4 bases short and J 0 bases short, with 7 bases between. Germline V gives CDR1 MNHNY, CDR2 SVGAGI (reference sequence). The CDR3 extends over 13 amino acids. TCRdb recomputed calls from the RT-PCR reads with MiXCR, one row per CDR3 protein. The data contain 500,000 to 600,000 distinct CDR3 sequences, around 8% of them seen just once; the ten biggest clones take up 10% to 15%. The study, taken as a whole, reports: Authors suggested each seasonal flu vaccination may recruit only limited numbers of new T cells.

This clonotype originated in a man aged 45 to 70 who received an inactivated influenza vaccine. Source: PBMCs from blood, taken about 23 months after vaccination. The chain has TRBV6-6 and TRBJ2-7; possibly TRBD2 for D (6 bases). The CDR3 region is CASSWRDSYEQYF. The CDR3, as DNA: TGTGCCAGCAGTTGGAGGGACTCCTACGAGCAGTACTTC.